This TCR beta chain was found in a study of T-cell reconstitution after alpha-beta-depleted transplantation in children. Findings and caveats of the study: One year after transplant, T-cell counts and diversity came mostly from newly produced T cells.

This clonotype was seen a handful of times. Its target is not known. A TCRbeta library incorporating unique molecular identifiers was prepared. TCRdb fed the PCR reads into MiXCR, producing one record per CDR3 protein. The data hold under 750,000 distinct CDR3 sequences, with more than 20% observed a single time. The CDR3 has 15 residues. V dropped 2 bases and J dropped 1 base, with 10 bases sitting between them. The germline V gene encodes CDR1 SGHDN and CDR2 FVKESK. The input for sequencing was PBMCs, mostly from graft donor cells, taken 360 days after TCRalphabeta/CD19-depleted stem cell transplant. The chain employs TRBV14 and TRBJ2-3, with TRBD1 as a possible D gene (6 bases). The sequence derives from a boy younger than two who had a stem cell transplant for acute myeloid leukemia, so the T cells may come from the graft donor. The CDR3 here is CASSQHRARTDTQYF. The CDR3 coding sequence is TGTGCCAGCAGCCAACACAGGGCCCGCACAGATACGCAGTATTTT.